Listed here are 17 T cell receptor beta chains from one sample, sequenced in a study of T cells after yellow fever vaccination. TCRdb reprocessed the 5' RACE reads via MiXCR and lists one record per CDR3 protein. The table records 300,000 to 400,000 distinct CDR3 sequences, roughly 8.4% of them present only once. Sequenced here: PBMCs, sampled about 41 days after the first yellow fever vaccination. The receptors stem from a man aged 18 to 29 who received the YFV17D yellow fever vaccine.

This rearrangement joins TRBV4-3 to TRBJ2-1; 7 bases map to TRBD2. Unmatched junction bases numbered 21, after V lost 0 bases and J lost 10 bases. The V gene's germline CDR1 is LGHNA and CDR2 YSLEER. The CDR3 totals 19 residues. The CDR3 DNA reads TGCGCCAGCAGCCAAGATCCTAGAGTAGCGGGCGACGTGAACGGAGAGCAGTTCTTC. It translates to CASSQDPRVAGDVNGEQFF.

V and J are TRBV7-3 and TRBJ2-3; D is unresolved. Germline V gene sequence: CDR1 SGHTA, CDR2 FQGTGA. The CDR3 length is 13 residues. Trimming pared 0 bases from V and 5 bases from J, leaving 6 bases between. The CDR3 bases are TGTGCCAGCAGCTTAACGTTTGAAGATACGCAGTATTTT. Its protein product is CASSLTFEDTQYF.

J is TRBJ2-3 and V is TRBV3-1; D remains ambiguous. Trimming pared 4 bases from V and 2 bases from J, leaving 10 bases between. This CDR3 has 14 amino acids. Germline V lookup: CDR1 LGHDT, CDR2 YNNKEL (reference sequence). CDR3 DNA sequence: TGTGCCAGCAGCCTGGCTGCCCCCACAGATACGCAGTATTTT. Its protein is CASSLAAPTDTQYF.

This clonotype came up a few times. V usage is TRBV7-9 and J usage is TRBJ1-1; tentative D call: TRBD1 (6 bases). Germline CDR1 is SEHNR and CDR2 is FQNEAQ (reference sequence). The CDR3 is 15 residues long. Trimming removed 3 bases at V and 1 base at J, with 12 bases between. CDR3 coding DNA: TGTGCCAGCAGCTTCCCCGAGACAGGGAACACTGAAGCTTTCTTT. As protein: CASSFPETGNTEAFF.

This clonotype was seen a few times. The gene calls are TRBV7-9 and TRBJ1-1, with D possibly being TRBD1 (6 bases). Trimming pared 9 bases from V and 4 bases from J, leaving 12 bases between. The V gene's germline CDR1 is SEHNR and CDR2 FQNEAQ (reference sequence). This CDR3 comprises 12 residues. The CDR3 protein is CASLGGPTEAFF. The CDR3 DNA reads as TGTGCCAGTTTAGGGGGGCCCACTGAAGCTTTCTTT.

This clonotype has only a few counts. V and J are TRBV25-1 and TRBJ1-1; D unclear. Per the germline V gene, CDR1 is MGHDK and CDR2 is SYGVNS. Trimming stripped 6 bases from V and 4 bases from J, with 12 bases between. The CDR3 totals 13 residues. The CDR3 DNA reads as TGTGCCAGCAGCACTTTTGGGGTCACTGAAGCTTTCTTT. It is translated as CASSTFGVTEAFF.

Many counts were recorded for this clonotype. The V call is TRBV12-5, the J call TRBJ1-1; D may be TRBD1 (5 bases). V gave up 7 bases and J gave up 2 bases, with 23 bases separating them. The CDR3 consists of 17 residues. CDR1 LGHNT and CDR2 FRNRAP come from the germline V gene. CDR3 protein: CASALWGRAEINTEAFF. In DNA form, the CDR3 reads TGTGCTAGTGCCCTGTGGGGGAGGGCTGAGATAAACACTGAAGCTTTCTTT.

The V and J genes are TRBV5-8 and TRBJ1-2; TRBD1 aligns across 7 bases. Germline CDR1 and CDR2: SGHTS and YDEGEE. This CDR3 has 14 amino acids. The V gene end was trimmed by 1 base and the J gene end by 8 bases; junction bases not matched to a gene: 8. DNA for the CDR3: TGTGCCAGCAGCTTGTTGGGCCAAGGGGGCGGCTACACCTTC. It translates to CASSLLGQGGGYTF.

J is TRBJ2-3 and V is TRBV7-9; 7 bases align to TRBD2. Germline CDR1 SEHNR, CDR2 FQNEAQ (reference sequence). This CDR3 has 14 residues. The V gene end was trimmed by 6 bases and the J gene end by 6 bases; junction bases not matched to a gene: 9. The CDR3 sequence is CASSPSGAGDTQYF. The CDR3 coding sequence is TGTGCCAGCAGTCCCAGCGGGGCAGGGGATACGCAGTATTTT.

This clonotype was detected ten times or more. This rearrangement joins TRBV5-1 to TRBJ2-3; 8 bases fit TRBD2. This CDR3 is built from 14 residues. The V segment lost 5 bases and the J segment 2 bases; nucleotides outside the gene matches: 4. In germline, CDR1 is SGHRS, CDR2 YFSETQ. CDR3 sequence (DNA): TGCGCCAGCAGGCGGGGGGCGACCACAGATACGCAGTATTTT. It translates to CASRRGATTDTQYF.

This clonotype was counted at least ten times. J is TRBJ1-3 and V is TRBV2, with a possible D match to TRBD1 (6 bases). Trimming cost V 8 bases and J 2 bases, with 7 bases left between them. The germline V gene encodes CDR1 SNHLY and CDR2 FYNNEI. The CDR3 loop spans 12 amino acids. Here the CDR3 reads CASGGPGNTIYF. In nucleotides, the CDR3 is TGTGCCAGCGGGGGCCCTGGAAACACCATATATTTT.

This clonotype was counted only a few times. J is TRBJ2-3 and V is TRBV7-9, with 11 bases matching TRBD2. This CDR3 region has 15 residues. V was clipped by 5 bases and J by 4 bases; unmatched bases: 5. The germline CDR1 and CDR2 sequences are SEHNR and FQNEAQ (reference sequence). Here the CDR3 reads CASSLLAGGADTQYF. The CDR3 DNA follows: TGTGCCAGCAGCCTCCTAGCGGGGGGAGCAGATACGCAGTATTTT.

V gene TRBV5-1 combines with J gene TRBJ2-7; D is unresolved. CDR1 and CDR2 from the germline V gene are SGHRS and YFSETQ. V was cut by 2 bases and J by 6 bases, with 12 bases left in between. CDR3 length: 13 residues. CDR3 sequence: CASSLWGWGEQYF. The CDR3 nucleotides read TGCGCCAGCAGCTTATGGGGATGGGGCGAGCAGTACTTC.

The genes are TRBV5-4 and TRBJ1-2; tentative D call: TRBD1 (6 bases). CDR1 SGHNT and CDR2 YYREEE come from the germline V gene (reference sequence). V was pared by 4 bases and J by 8 bases, with 15 bases between. CDR3 length: 13 amino acids. Here the CDR3 DNA reads TGTGCCAGCAGCCCAGAGGGGGGCAACGGCTACACCTTC. Translated, it gives CASSPEGGNGYTF.

At least ten counts were recorded for this clonotype. The genes are TRBV3-1 and TRBJ2-3; 7 bases are shared with TRBD2. Trimming removed 0 bases from V and 4 bases from J; junction bases left unmatched: 7. The CDR3 length is 16 residues. Germline CDR1 LGHDT, CDR2 YNNKEL (reference sequence). CDR3 nucleotide sequence: TGTGCCAGCAGCCAAGAGGCCCGGGGGGACTCAGATACGCAGTATTTT. Its protein is CASSQEARGDSDTQYF.

In this sample, this clonotype turned up a few times. This chain joins TRBV6-1 and TRBJ2-1, with 9 nucleotides matching TRBD2. Trimming removed 4 bases from V and 4 bases from J; junction bases left unmatched: 8. Germline assignment: CDR1 MNHNS and CDR2 SASEGT. This CDR3 region has 16 residues. The CDR3 region is CASSAAGGGVYNEQFF. In DNA form, the CDR3 reads TGTGCCAGCAGTGCCGCCGGCGGGGGGGTTTACAATGAGCAGTTCTTC.

This clonotype was counted between two and nine times. The chain uses TRBV7-9 and TRBJ2-3, with no clear D. The ends were cut back, 2 bases at V and 0 bases at J, with 12 bases in the middle. The CDR3 is 16 amino acids. Germline values: CDR1 SEHNR, CDR2 FQNEAQ (reference sequence). The CDR3 sequence: CASSLPLVSSTDTQYF. For the CDR3, the DNA is TGTGCCAGCAGCTTACCGTTAGTGTCCAGCACAGATACGCAGTATTTT. The variable domain in full, completed from reference TRBV7-9 and TRBJ2-3, reads DTGVSQNPRHKITKRGQNVTFRCDPISEHNRLYWYRQTLGQGPEFLTYFQNEAQLEKSRLLSDRFSAERPKGSFSTLEIQRTEQGDSAMYLCASSLPLVSSTDTQYFGPGTRLTVL.